This TCR beta chain stems from a study of cytomegalovirus exposure and HLA in healthy donors. CDR3 length: 13 amino acids. From germline, CDR1 is LNHDA and CDR2 SQIVND (reference sequence). V was clipped by 10 bases and J by 8 bases; unmatched bases: 11. A multiplex PCR was run with 60 Vbeta primers and 13 Jbeta primers. Data came from immunoSEQ multiplex PCR; TCRdb stores just in-frame clones and leaves some out. The sample shows 200,000 or so clones, about 77% of them seen only once. The TCR comes from a woman in her twenties or thirties in good health and CMV-seropositive. The sample was PBMCs. The rearrangement uses TRBV19 and TRBJ2-1; 7 positions agree with TRBD1. The CDR3 coding sequence is TGTGCCACCGTCAGACAGGGTGGGTATGAGCAGTTCTTC. Its translation is CATVRQGGYEQFF.